The T cell receptor beta chain under discussion was sequenced for a study of identical twins. General study results and limits: Invariant MAIT and iNKT cells could partly confound zero-insertion analyses. Cross-sectional statistical analysis was relied on for the conclusions, without the same donors being followed. Models underestimated out-of-frame TCR alpha sharing in monozygotic twins. Out-of-frame alpha sequences common to twins exhibited a surplus of low generation probability.

Germline V gives CDR1 MNHNS, CDR2 SASEGT. This CDR3 is 15 amino acids long. The V and J ends lost 4 bases and 3 bases respectively, with 14 bases between them. TCRdb itself ran the 5' RACE reads through MiXCR, one entry per CDR3 protein. Found here are about 920,000 distinct CDR3 sequences, about 12% of them singletons; the top ten hold 1.5% to 2%. A few counts support this clonotype. Antigen unknown. The data also belong to a second study, concerning yellow fever vaccine responses in identical twins.

This TCR derives from a woman younger than 30 in good health. The source material was PBMCs. The chain links TRBV6-1 to TRBJ2-3; D is perhaps TRBD2 (6 bases). DNA for the CDR3: TGTGCCAGCAGTGGAGGCGGGATAATAACAGATACGCAGTATTTT. This encodes CASSGGGIITDTQYF.